This is a list of T cell receptor beta chains from one sample in a study of blood T cell repertoires in COVID-19. Repertoires were generated with immunoSEQ multiplex PCR, while TCRdb's copy carries only in-frame clones and drops some. Of hundreds of thousands of clones listed, about 86% are singletons. The sequencing input was peripheral blood. The receptors come from a woman aged 70-85 years with COVID-19, enrolled during active disease. Both conserved end residues are trimmed from each CDR3.

cdr3_aa: ASSNDGRGYT
v_call: TRBV5-1
j_call: TRBJ1-2

cdr3_aa: ASSTDRNTEAF
v_call: TRBV9
j_call: TRBJ1-1

cdr3_aa: ASSPMRESLRNTEAF
v_call: TRBV19
j_call: TRBJ1-1

cdr3_aa: ASSSGLAGGRETQY
v_call: TRBV27
j_call: TRBJ2-5

cdr3_aa: ASSVVGTGGEQY
v_call: TRBV9
j_call: TRBJ2-7

cdr3_aa: ASSEASRRAGELF
v_call: TRBV6-1
j_call: TRBJ2-2

cdr3_aa: ASSRPTGAGYT
v_call: TRBV6-5
j_call: TRBJ1-2

cdr3_aa: ASSFDGGYEQY
v_call: TRBV7-9
j_call: TRBJ2-7

cdr3_aa: ASSLASGQETQY
v_call: TRBV5-6
j_call: TRBJ2-5

cdr3_aa: ASSLTLSSGGARLTDTQY
v_call: TRBV7-6
j_call: TRBJ2-3

cdr3_aa: ASSATSGGPGTGELF
v_call: TRBV7-3
j_call: TRBJ2-2

cdr3_aa: ASSPLQGGDGYT
v_call: TRBV5-8
j_call: TRBJ1-2

cdr3_aa: ASSIRDRGDQGDNEQF
v_call: TRBV13
j_call: TRBJ2-1

cdr3_aa: ASSSQGWRGARLDTQY
v_call: TRBV7-2
j_call: TRBJ2-3

cdr3_aa: ASSSGQDFNEKLF
v_call: TRBV9
j_call: TRBJ1-4

cdr3_aa: ASSFASGGATDTQY
v_call: TRBV27
j_call: TRBJ2-3